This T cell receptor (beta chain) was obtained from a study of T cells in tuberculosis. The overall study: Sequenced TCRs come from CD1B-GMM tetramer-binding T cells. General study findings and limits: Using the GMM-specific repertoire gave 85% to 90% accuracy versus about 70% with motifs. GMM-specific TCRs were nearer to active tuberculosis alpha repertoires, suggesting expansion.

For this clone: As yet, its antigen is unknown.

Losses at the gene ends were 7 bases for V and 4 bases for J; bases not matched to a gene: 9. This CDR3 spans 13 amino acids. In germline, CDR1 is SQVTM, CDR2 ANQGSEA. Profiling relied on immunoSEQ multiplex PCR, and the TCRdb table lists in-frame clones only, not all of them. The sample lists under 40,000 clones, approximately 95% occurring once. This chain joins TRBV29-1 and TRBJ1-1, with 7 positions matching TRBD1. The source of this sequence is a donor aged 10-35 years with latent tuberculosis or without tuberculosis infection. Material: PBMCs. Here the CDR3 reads CSALPGQATEAFF. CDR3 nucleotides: TGCAGCGCATTACCTGGACAGGCCACTGAAGCTTTCTTT.